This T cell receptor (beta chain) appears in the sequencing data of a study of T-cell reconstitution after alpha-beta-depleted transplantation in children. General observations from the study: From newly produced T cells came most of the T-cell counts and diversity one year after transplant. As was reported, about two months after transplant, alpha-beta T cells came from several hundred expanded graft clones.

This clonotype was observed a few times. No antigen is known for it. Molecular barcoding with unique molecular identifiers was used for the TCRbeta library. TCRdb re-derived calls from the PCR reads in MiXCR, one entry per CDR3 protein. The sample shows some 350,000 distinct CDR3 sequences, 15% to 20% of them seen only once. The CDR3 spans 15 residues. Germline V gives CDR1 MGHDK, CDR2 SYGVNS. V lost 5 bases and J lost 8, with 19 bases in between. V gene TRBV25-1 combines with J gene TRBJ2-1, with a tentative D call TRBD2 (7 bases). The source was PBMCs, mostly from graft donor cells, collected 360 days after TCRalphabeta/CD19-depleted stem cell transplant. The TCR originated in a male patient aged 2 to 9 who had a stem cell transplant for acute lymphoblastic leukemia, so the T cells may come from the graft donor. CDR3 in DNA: TGTGCCAGCAGTCGGGGGGCCGGGAGACAGGATGAGCAGTTCTTC. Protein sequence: CASSRGAGRQDEQFF.